This entry lists 24 T cell receptor beta chains sequenced from one sample in a study of blood T cell repertoires in COVID-19 (TCRdb year 2020). The protocol used for the library was the immunoSEQ multiplex PCR assay. Sourced from immuneACCESS, this table was stored by TCRdb with only in-frame sequences that have V and J called. A share of the clones is absent; for the studies checked, an unresolved V gene accounts for under half, and the remainder has no known explanation. The sample has approximately 40,000 clones on record, about 91% of them singletons. The ten largest make up 5.5% of the sample. The material sequenced was peripheral blood. These receptors all come from an elderly woman with acute or convalescent COVID-19.

The DNA of the CDR3 is TGTGCCAGCAAGGGGCCCGGGCAAGGGCCCCAGCATTTT. Protein: CASKGPGQGPQHF. The chain recombines TRBV6-6 with TRBJ1-5, with a tentative D call TRBD1 (5 bases). Trimming pared 7 bases from V and 9 bases from J, leaving 16 bases between. Looked up from germline, CDR1 is MNHNY and CDR2 is SVGAGI (reference sequence). This CDR3 has 13 residues.

V and J are TRBV12-3 or TRBV12-4 and TRBJ1-3; D gene unclear. The CDR3 length is 13 residues. Trimming stripped 6 bases from V and 4 bases from J, with 10 bases between. Here the CDR3 reads CASSYLVGNTIYF. The CDR3 region has the DNA TGTGCCAGCAGCTACCTGGTGGGAAACACCATATATTTT.

J is TRBJ2-3 and V is TRBV9, with D possibly matching TRBD2 (5 bases). This CDR3 spans 15 amino acids. V dropped 4 bases and J dropped 0 bases, with 12 bases sitting between them. Germline V gives CDR1 SGDLS, CDR2 YYNGEE. The CDR3 here is CASSLVGLSTDTQYF. In DNA form, the CDR3 reads TGTGCCAGCAGCTTAGTTGGACTTAGCACAGATACGCAGTATTTT.

The chain carries TRBV6-5 and TRBJ1-2; D is uncertain. This CDR3 contains 12 residues. Germline values: CDR1 MNHEY, CDR2 SVGAGI. The V end lost 4 bases, the J end lost 6 bases, and 9 bases lay between the germline ends. DNA of the CDR3: TGTGCCAGCAGTTTGACGCGGGATGGCTACACCTTC. Its translation: CASSLTRDGYTF.

This sequence joins TRBV19 and TRBJ1-2; 7 bases match TRBD1. The CDR3 length is 14 residues. V lost 7 bases and J lost 2; bases outside the gene matches: 7. Germline V gives CDR1 LNHDA, CDR2 SQIVND (reference sequence). CDR3: CASKGTVFNYGYTF. CDR3 sequence (DNA): TGTGCCAGTAAAGGGACAGTTTTCAACTATGGCTACACCTTC.

CDR3 DNA sequence: TGTGCCAGCAGTTTACGACAGTTCACTGAAGCTTTCTTT. This encodes CASSLRQFTEAFF. The genes are TRBV28 and TRBJ1-1; D is possibly TRBD1 (5 bases). V was trimmed by 2 bases and J by 4 bases, leaving 8 bases between them. Germline CDR1 reads MDHEN; CDR2 reads SYDVKM. The CDR3 contains 13 residues.

The CDR3 reads CASTFMGGNQPQHF. The CDR3 DNA is TGTGCCAGCACCTTCATGGGGGGTAATCAGCCCCAGCATTTT. The chain employs TRBV6-5 and TRBJ1-5; D is possibly TRBD1 (5 bases). CDR1 is MNHEY and CDR2 is SVGAGI in the germline V gene. V was trimmed by 7 bases and J by 4 bases, leaving 14 bases between them. The CDR3 has 14 residues.

The rearrangement links TRBV2 to TRBJ2-2, with TRBD1 matching over 8 bases. Germline CDR1 SNHLY, CDR2 FYNNEI. Trimming removed 8 bases from V and 2 bases from J; junction bases left unmatched: 7. The length of the CDR3 is 15 residues. Here the CDR3 DNA reads TGTGCCAGCGCCCTGGGACAGGCCAACACCGGGGAGCTGTTTTTT. The encoded protein is CASALGQANTGELFF. Using reference TRBV2 and TRBJ2-2 for the parts outside the CDR3, the full variable domain is EPEVTQTPSHQVTQMGQEVILRCVPISNHLYFYWYRQILGQKVEFLVSFYNNEISEKSEIFDDQFSVERPDGSNFTLKIRSTKLEDSAMYFCASALGQANTGELFFGEGSRLTVL.

The V gene is TRBV6-5, the J gene TRBJ2-5, with D perhaps matching TRBD2 (5 bases). There are 13 residues in the CDR3. CDR1 and CDR2 (germline): MNHEY, SVGAGI. V was pared by 4 bases and J by 5 bases, with 11 bases between. CDR3 nucleotides: TGTGCCAGCAGTTCCCCGGGGTGGGAGACCCAGTACTTC. It translates to CASSSPGWETQYF.

The genes are TRBV30 and TRBJ1-5; 9 bases line up with TRBD1. Trimming took 2 bases from V and 2 from J; bases not matched to a gene: 22. The CDR3 consists of 21 residues. Germline-derived CDR1 and CDR2 are GTSNPN and SVGIG (reference sequence). DNA for the CDR3: TGTGCCTGGAGTCAAAAGGCGGGACAGGGTAGGTTTGGTTTGCGCAATCAGCCCCAGCATTTT. Translation gives CAWSQKAGQGRFGLRNQPQHF.

The rearrangement links TRBV6-2 or TRBV6-3 to TRBJ1-6, with D unresolved. Trimming pared 0 bases from V and 10 bases from J, leaving 10 bases between. Germline lookup yields CDR1 MNHEY and CDR2 SVGEGT. This CDR3 region has 14 residues. The CDR3 spells CASSYSGIGSPLHF. The CDR3 coding sequence is TGTGCCAGCAGTTACTCCGGGATAGGATCACCCCTCCACTTT.

This clone came up once. The chain is built from TRBV4-2 and TRBJ2-3; D is perhaps TRBD2 (5 bases). The germline V gene has CDR1 LGHNA and CDR2 YNFKEQ. This CDR3 has 15 amino acids. Trimming took off 5 bases at V and 2 bases at J, with 14 bases between the two ends. CDR3 protein: CASSLGGSSTDTQYF. The CDR3 DNA sequence: TGTGCCAGCAGCTTGGGCGGGTCGTCCACAGATACGCAGTATTTT.

J is TRBJ1-2 and V is TRBV7-3, with D tentatively TRBD1 (6 bases). The V end was cut by 5 bases, the J end by 5 bases, with 12 bases between. CDR3 length: 13 residues. Germline values: CDR1 SGHTA, CDR2 FQGTGA. The CDR3 DNA reads TGTGCCAGCAGCCGCGGACAGTTATATGGCTACACCTTC. It specifies CASSRGQLYGYTF. Combining the CDR3 with reference TRBV7-3 and TRBJ1-2 gives the whole variable domain GAGVSQTPSNKVTEKGKYVELRCDPISGHTALYWYRQSLGQGPEFLIYFQGTGAADDSGLPNDRFFAVRPEGSVSTLKIQRTERGDSAVYLCASSRGQLYGYTFGSGTRLTVV.

The chain combines TRBV6-5 with TRBJ2-1; possibly TRBD2 for D (6 bases). The length of the CDR3 is 14 residues. Germline V CDR1 and CDR2: MNHEY, SVGAGI. Trimming took off 4 bases at V and 0 bases at J, with 7 bases between the two ends. Here the CDR3 DNA reads TGTGCCAGCAGTTCGGGGGTCTCCTACAATGAGCAGTTCTTC. Translating gives CASSSGVSYNEQFF.

The J gene is TRBJ2-3, the V gene TRBV2; the match to TRBD2 covers 9 bases. The J segment lost 3 bases and the V segment lost 4 bases, leaving 5 bases of the junction unmatched. Germline V gene data show CDR1 as SNHLY and CDR2 as FYNNEI. This CDR3 is 15 amino acids long. The CDR3 spells CASSVGAGGTDTQYF. CDR3 in DNA: TGTGCCAGCAGTGTGGGCGCGGGGGGGACAGATACGCAGTATTTT.

This rearrangement joins TRBV30 to TRBJ2-1, with 7 bases that match TRBD2. The CDR3 totals 13 residues. The germline CDR1 and CDR2 sequences are GTSNPN and SVGIG (reference sequence). After removal of 1 base from V and 6 bases from J, the junction contained 3 bases not matched to a gene. The CDR3 bases are TGTGCCTGGAGTGCCGGGACTACCAATGAGCAGTTCTTC. Amino acids: CAWSAGTTNEQFF.

The rearrangement uses TRBV11-3 and TRBJ1-3; perhaps TRBD1 as D (5 bases). The CDR3 length is 13 residues. The germline gives CDR1 SGHNT, CDR2 YENEEA. V was trimmed by 5 bases and J by 6 bases, leaving 11 bases between them. The DNA for the CDR3 is TGTGCCAGCAGCCCCGGGGGAGTAAACACCATATATTTT. Translating it yields CASSPGGVNTIYF.

The chain employs TRBV7-2 and TRBJ2-7; 7 positions agree with TRBD1. V shed 5 bases and J 4 bases; nucleotides not matched to a gene: 8. Germline loops: CDR1 SGHTA, CDR2 FQGNSA. The CDR3 is 14 residues long. CDR3 loop: CASSRGQIRYEQYF. DNA of the CDR3: TGTGCCAGCAGCCGGGGACAGATAAGGTACGAGCAGTACTTC.

CDR3 nucleotides: TGCGCCAGCAGCCCAACTAGCGGGGGGGCGGATACGCAGTATTTT. Its protein product is CASSPTSGGADTQYF. J is TRBJ2-3 and V is TRBV5-1; TRBD2 matches at 13 bases. Germline CDR1 and CDR2: SGHRS and YFSETQ. CDR3 length: 15 amino acids. V shed 4 bases, J shed 6 bases, and the junction held 5 bases outside the gene matches.

The rearrangement uses TRBV7-6 and TRBJ1-5, with 7 bases fitting TRBD1. The CDR3 sequence is 18 residues long. The germline gives CDR1 SGHVS, CDR2 FNYEAQ. Trimming took 5 bases from V and 0 from J; bases not matched to a gene: 13. The CDR3 here is CASSQYPEQGRSNQPQHF. The CDR3, as DNA: TGTGCCAGCAGCCAGTACCCAGAACAGGGGCGTAGCAATCAGCCCCAGCATTTT.

The rearrangement uses TRBV5-6 and TRBJ2-5; tentative D call: TRBD1 (6 bases). Germline V gene sequence: CDR1 SGHDT, CDR2 YYEEEE. V gave up 3 bases and J gave up 4 bases, with 10 bases separating them. The CDR3 extends over 13 amino acids. The CDR3 region has the DNA TGTGCCAGCAGCTCGGACAGACTAGAGACCCAGTACTTC. Translation gives CASSSDRLETQYF.

The chain links TRBV30 to TRBJ1-2; no definite D call. Per the germline V gene, CDR1 is GTSNPN and CDR2 is SVGIG (reference sequence). The CDR3 is 14 residues long. CDR3 DNA: TGTGCTTCGAACAGAGACCCCACCAACTATGGCTACACCTTC. It specifies CASNRDPTNYGYTF.

The chain has TRBV7-9 and TRBJ2-5, with 8 nucleotides matching TRBD1. Trimming removed 5 bases from V and 2 bases from J; junction bases left unmatched: 4. This CDR3 spans 14 amino acids. Per germline, CDR1 SEHNR and CDR2 FQNEAQ (reference sequence). In DNA, the CDR3 is TGTGCCAGCAGCCCGCGGACAGGGCAAGAGACCCAGTACTTC. Protein product: CASSPRTGQETQYF.

The chain employs TRBV11-1 and TRBJ2-7; 7 bases line up with TRBD1. This CDR3 region has 14 residues. V lost 5 bases to trimming and J lost 7 bases; unmatched junction nucleotides: 11. CDR1 SGHAT and CDR2 FQDESV come from the germline V gene (reference sequence). The CDR3 nucleotides read TGTGCCAGCAGCAACCGGGACAGAGGGGATGAGCAGTACTTC. It is translated as CASSNRDRGDEQYF. The full variable domain, rest sourced from reference TRBV11-1 and TRBJ2-7, is EAEVAQSPRYKITEKSQAVAFWCDPISGHATLYWYRQILGQGPELLVQFQDESVVDDSQLPKDRFSAERLKGVDSTLKIQPAELGDSAMYLCASSNRDRGDEQYFGPGTRLTVT.